The 3 T cell receptor beta chains below come from one sample, sequenced in a study of shared clonotypes between healthy human individuals. Generated by immunoSEQ multiplex PCR, the TCRdb table keeps only in-frame clones and is missing some. Of roughly 500,000 clones listed, 81% were seen once; the top ten hold about 12%. Source material: PBMCs. The receptors here all came from a woman between 40 and 50 years old in good health. Some clones in this sample may be carry-over from other donors' samples.

The chain combines TRBV5-6 with TRBJ1-4; tentative D call: TRBD1 (6 bases). Trimming removed 2 bases at V and 5 bases at J, with 7 bases between. Per germline, CDR1 SGHDT and CDR2 YYEEEE. This CDR3 comprises 13 residues. This CDR3 is CASSLGQNEKLFF. In DNA form, the CDR3 reads TGTGCCAGCAGCTTAGGACAGAATGAAAAACTGTTTTTT.

Turning to this clone: A far larger clone is one base from this, pointing to a likely read error. The V gene is TRBV18, the J gene TRBJ2-1; D is undetermined. This CDR3 is built from 12 residues. CDR1 and CDR2 (germline): KGHSH, LQKENI. Here the CDR3 DNA reads TGTGCCAGCTCCCGGAACTACAATAAGCAGTTCTTC. It translates to CASSRNYNKQFF.

The chain links TRBV18 to TRBJ2-2; 10 nucleotides match TRBD1. V shed 1 base and J 4 bases; nucleotides not matched to a gene: 3. The CDR3 runs 16 residues. CDR1 and CDR2 from the germline V gene are KGHSH and LQKENI. The CDR3 nucleotides are TGTGCCAGCTCACCACGGACAGGGGGGACCACCGGGGAGCTGTTTTTT. Protein: CASSPRTGGTTGELFF. Combining the CDR3 with reference TRBV18 and TRBJ2-2 gives the whole variable domain NAGVMQNPRHLVRRRGQEARLRCSPMKGHSHVYWYRQLPEEGLKFMVYLQKENIIDESGMPKERFSAEFPKEGPSILRIQQVVRGDSAAYFCASSPRTGGTTGELFFGEGSRLTVL.